The T cell receptor beta chain under discussion was sequenced for a study of T cell responses to AZD1222 COVID-19 vaccine. This table comes from immunoSEQ multiplex PCR, and its TCRdb copy is limited to in-frame clones, with some not included. In the table there are 100,000 to 120,000 clones, around 89% of which are singletons. Study-level results: Spike-specific TCR breadth and depth went up after people got two AZD1222 doses.

The CDR3 extends over 17 amino acids. The germline V gene has CDR1 MGHRA and CDR2 YSYEKL. Trimming at V came to 5 bases and at J to 4 bases, leaving 12 bases not matched to a gene. As for this clone: The antigen is unknown.

The receptor was derived from an adult in good health. This sample comprised peripheral blood, obtained on day 0 of AZD1222 vaccination. The chain joins TRBV4-1 to TRBJ1-3; TRBD1 aligns across 9 bases. In DNA, the CDR3 is TGCGCCAGCAGCAAAACCGGGACAGGGTCGGTCGGAAACACCATATATTTT. This gives the protein CASSKTGTGSVGNTIYF.